One sample yielded the 26 T cell receptor beta chains listed below, sequenced in a study of OX40 agonist ivuxolimab in advanced cancers. The data were produced by immunoSEQ multiplex PCR, yet TCRdb's version contains in-frame clones alone and is incomplete. The table records approximately 20,000 clones, approximately 78% of them present only once. This sample comprised CD4+ or CD8+ T cells sorted from blood, obtained in a trial of the OX40 agonist ivuxolimab. The receptors derive from an adult with an advanced solid tumor such as melanoma, head and neck, liver or kidney cancer.

The chain employs TRBV7-2 and TRBJ2-3, with D perhaps being TRBD1 or TRBD2 (6 bases each). Germline assignment: CDR1 SGHTA and CDR2 FQGNSA. The V end was cut by 2 bases, the J end by 2 bases, with 11 bases between. This CDR3 has 15 residues. CDR3 coding DNA: TGTGCCAGCAGCTTATGGGGGGCCCTCACAGATACGCAGTATTTT. Translation: CASSLWGALTDTQYF.

The V gene is TRBV7-3, the J gene TRBJ2-7; maybe TRBD2 (5 bases). The germline CDR1 and CDR2 sequences are SGHTA and FQGTGA. There are 12 residues in the CDR3. The V gene lost 3 bases and the J gene lost 3 bases, with 6 bases spanning the gap. The chain's CDR3 is CASSFTSYEQYF. The CDR3, as DNA: TGTGCCAGCAGCTTTACTAGCTACGAGCAGTACTTC.

The gene calls are TRBV5-1 and TRBJ2-7; the D is unclear. Germline V CDR1 and CDR2: SGHRS, YFSETQ. V lost 0 bases and J 4 bases, leaving 5 bases between the germline ends. The CDR3 runs to 12 residues. The CDR3, as DNA: TGCGCCAGCAGCTTGGTCCCTTACGAGCAGTACTTC. It codes for CASSLVPYEQYF.

The V and J genes are TRBV5-4 and TRBJ2-1, with 10 bases lining up with TRBD2. This CDR3 is 12 amino acids long. J lost 9 bases, V lost 10 bases, and 7 bases had no gene match. Looked up from germline, CDR1 is SGHNT and CDR2 is YYREEE (reference sequence). The CDR3 protein is CAATSGKVEQFF. The DNA for the CDR3 is TGTGCCGCTACTAGCGGGAAGGTTGAGCAGTTCTTC.

The V gene is TRBV30, the J gene TRBJ1-1, with a possible D match to TRBD1 (5 bases). V was clipped by 4 bases and J by 4 bases, with 10 bases between them. The CDR3 runs to 12 residues. Germline CDR1 GTSNPN, CDR2 SVGIG (reference sequence). The CDR3 DNA sequence: TGTGCCTGGATTTGGGGGAGCACTGAAGCTTTCTTT. Amino acids: CAWIWGSTEAFF.

This clone has just one count. The rearrangement links TRBV5-6 to TRBJ2-5, with TRBD2 matching 14 bases. This CDR3 contains 16 residues. Trimming cost V 4 bases and J 4 bases; bases outside gene matches: 6. Germline V gene lookup returns CDR1 SGHDT and CDR2 YYEEEE. The CDR3 protein is CASSKGLAGGVETQYF. CDR3 nucleotide sequence: TGTGCCAGCAGCAAAGGACTAGCGGGAGGAGTAGAGACCCAGTACTTC.

This chain joins TRBV27 and TRBJ2-7, with D possibly called TRBD1 or TRBD2 (5 bases each). CDR3 length equals 14 residues. The V end was cut by 2 bases, the J end by 4 bases, with 12 bases between. From germline, CDR1 is MNHEY and CDR2 SMNVEV (reference sequence). CDR3 loop: CASSLVGRVYEQYF. The DNA for the CDR3 is TGTGCCAGCAGTTTAGTGGGACGGGTTTACGAGCAGTACTTC.

The V call is TRBV15, the J call TRBJ2-5, with D uncertain. Trimming took 5 bases from V and 2 from J, leaving 18 bases between them. Germline lookup yields CDR1 LNHNV and CDR2 YYDKDF (reference sequence). This CDR3 has 16 amino acids. In DNA form, the CDR3 reads TGTGCCACCAGCGTACTTAGGACGGACCCTCAAGAGACCCAGTACTTC. Its protein is CATSVLRTDPQETQYF.

This rearrangement joins TRBV5-6 to TRBJ2-7; D unresolved. This CDR3 region has 13 residues. V lost 3 bases to trimming and J lost 3 bases, with 10 bases between them. Germline CDR1 SGHDT, CDR2 YYEEEE. The CDR3 spells CASSSGNHYEQYF. CDR3 DNA: TGTGCCAGCAGCTCTGGAAATCACTACGAGCAGTACTTC.

Points on this clone: Only one base separates this from a far larger clonotype, so it likely reflects a read error. This CDR3 is also generated by other DNA sequences in the sample. The V gene is TRBV11-2, the J gene TRBJ1-1; no firm D call. Per germline, CDR1 SGHAT and CDR2 FQNNGV. The CDR3 is 13 residues long. CDR3 loop: CASSPQRNTEAFF. CDR3 in DNA: TGCGCCAGCAGCCCCCAAAGGAACACTGAAGCTTTCTTT. Looking up the rest from reference TRBV11-2 and TRBJ1-1 gives the full variable domain: EAGVAQSPRYKIIEKRQSVAFWCNPISGHATLYWYQQILGQGPKLLIQFQNNGVVDDSQLPKDRFSAERLKGVDSTLKIQPAKLEDSAVYLCASSPQRNTEAFFGQGTRLTVV.

The chain links TRBV27 to TRBJ1-1; D call uncertain. The CDR3 length is 13 residues. CDR1 is MNHEY and CDR2 is SMNVEV in the germline V gene (reference sequence). Trimming pared 5 bases from V and 2 bases from J, leaving 9 bases between. The CDR3 reads CASSISENTEAFF. The CDR3 DNA reads as TGTGCCAGCAGTATCTCAGAAAACACTGAAGCTTTCTTT.

V is TRBV7-8 and J is TRBJ2-1, with 13 nucleotides matching TRBD2. CDR1 and CDR2 (germline): SGHVS, FQNEAQ. J lost 7 bases, V lost 10 bases, and 4 bases had no gene match. The CDR3 consists of 13 residues. CDR3 sequence (DNA): TGTGCCACCTGGACTAGCGGGAGTAATGAGCAGTTCTTC. It encodes CATWTSGSNEQFF. Variable domain in full (rest from reference TRBV7-8 and TRBJ2-1): GAGVSQSPRYKVAKRGQDVALRCDPISGHVSLFWYQQALGQGPEFLTYFQNEAQLDKSGLPSDRFFAERPEGSVSTLKIQRTQQEDSAVYLCATWTSGSNEQFFGPGTRLTVL.

This clone was found a few times. The chain joins TRBV19 to TRBJ2-3; no definite D call. Per germline, CDR1 LNHDA and CDR2 SQIVND (reference sequence). Trimming shortened V by 6 bases and J by 1 base, and 14 bases separated the two germline ends. The CDR3 has 15 amino acids. CDR3 in amino acids: CASSSDGLRTDTQYF. CDR3 in DNA: TGTGCCAGTAGCTCAGATGGGCTACGCACAGATACGCAGTATTTT.

The CDR3 region is CASSLYATPETQYF. CDR3 coding DNA: TGTGCCAGCAGCTTGTATGCCACCCCAGAGACCCAGTACTTC. The V gene is TRBV5-5, the J gene TRBJ2-5; D call uncertain. CDR1 is SGHKS, CDR2 YYEKEE, per germline (reference sequence). CDR3 length equals 14 residues. V was shortened by 1 base and J by 4 bases, with 11 bases between the two germline ends.

This clone was counted only a few times. V usage is TRBV28 and J usage is TRBJ2-5; perhaps TRBD1 as D (6 bases). V lost 0 bases, J lost 6 bases, and 8 bases lay in between. CDR3 size: 13 residues. The V gene's germline CDR1 is MDHEN and CDR2 SYDVKM. This CDR3 is CASSLWGAQTQYF. The CDR3 DNA reads TGTGCCAGCAGTTTATGGGGGGCACAGACCCAGTACTTC. Based on the CDR3 plus reference TRBV28 and TRBJ2-5, the full variable domain is DVKVTQSSRYLVKRTGEKVFLECVQDMDHENMFWYRQDPGLGLRLIYFSYDVKMKEKGDIPEGYSVSREKKERFSLILESASTNQTSMYLCASSLWGAQTQYFGPGTRLLVL.

This chain uses TRBV19 with TRBJ2-7; D call uncertain. CDR3 length: 14 residues. The V end was cut by 5 bases, the J end by 4 bases, with 15 bases between. CDR1 LNHDA and CDR2 SQIVND come from the germline V gene (reference sequence). The CDR3 region is CASSFHVGDYEQYF. DNA for the CDR3: TGTGCCAGTAGTTTCCATGTGGGCGATTACGAGCAGTACTTC.

J is TRBJ2-5 and V is TRBV28; D is perhaps TRBD2 (6 bases). Germline loops: CDR1 MDHEN, CDR2 SYDVKM. V lost 2 bases and J 5 bases, leaving 18 bases between the germline ends. This CDR3 has 16 amino acids. CDR3 in DNA: TGTGCCAGCAGTTTAGTAGCGCGGGGACGCAAGGAGACCCAGTACTTC. Translated, it gives CASSLVARGRKETQYF. The full variable domain, completed using reference TRBV28 and TRBJ2-5, is DVKVTQSSRYLVKRTGEKVFLECVQDMDHENMFWYRQDPGLGLRLIYFSYDVKMKEKGDIPEGYSVSREKKERFSLILESASTNQTSMYLCASSLVARGRKETQYFGPGTRLLVL.

The V call is TRBV27, the J call TRBJ2-1; D not certain. V was trimmed by 11 bases and J by 4 bases, leaving 12 bases between them. Germline V lookup: CDR1 MNHEY, CDR2 SMNVEV (reference sequence). This CDR3 contains 12 residues. CDR3: CAAADPYNEQFF. CDR3 DNA: TGTGCCGCCGCGGACCCGTACAATGAGCAGTTCTTC.

The genes are TRBV7-2 and TRBJ2-7, with D unclear. Trimming stripped 1 base from V and 0 bases from J, with 10 bases between. The CDR3 is 15 amino acids. Germline V lookup: CDR1 SGHTA, CDR2 FQGNSA. For the CDR3, the DNA is TGTGCCAGCAGCTTAGTAGGCAGTTCCTCCTACGAGCAGTACTTC. Amino acid sequence: CASSLVGSSSYEQYF.

The chain carries TRBV5-8 and TRBJ2-5; D gene unclear. The CDR3 has 12 residues. V was shortened by 10 bases and J by 0 bases, with 10 bases between the two germline ends. CDR1 and CDR2 from the germline V gene are SGHTS and YDEGEE. DNA for the CDR3: TGTGCCTCAAAATGGTACCAAGAGACCCAGTACTTC. Its translation is CASKWYQETQYF.

The V gene is TRBV6-5, the J gene TRBJ2-5, with D possibly matching TRBD2 (7 bases). The CDR3 spans 13 residues. Trimming pared 2 bases from V and 7 bases from J, leaving 11 bases between. Looked up from germline, CDR1 is MNHEY and CDR2 is SVGAGI. The CDR3 bases are TGTGCCAGCAGTTACGGGGAGGGGGGGACCCAGTACTTC. Translated: CASSYGEGGTQYF.

The chain uses TRBV5-1 and TRBJ1-1, with D tentatively TRBD1 (6 bases). This CDR3 spans 14 amino acids. The germline gives CDR1 SGHRS, CDR2 YFSETQ. V was shortened by 4 bases and J by 6 bases, with 16 bases between the two germline ends. This CDR3 reads CASSLTGAIAEAFF. As DNA, the CDR3 is TGCGCCAGCAGCCTGACAGGAGCAATCGCTGAAGCTTTCTTT. The variable domain in full, with the rest retrieved from reference TRBV5-1 and TRBJ1-1, is KAGVTQTPRYLIKTRGQQVTLSCSPISGHRSVSWYQQTPGQGLQFLFEYFSETQRNKGNFPGRFSGRQFSNSRSEMNVSTLELGDSALYLCASSLTGAIAEAFFGQGTRLTVV.

The count of this clone is one. This chain joins TRBV19 and TRBJ2-7, with unresolved D. Germline V gene sequence: CDR1 LNHDA, CDR2 SQIVND (reference sequence). Trimming stripped 1 base from V and 2 bases from J, with 9 bases between. The CDR3 is 14 residues long. This CDR3 is CASSIVGSAYEQYF. Here the CDR3 DNA reads TGTGCCAGTAGTATAGTGGGCAGCGCCTACGAGCAGTACTTC.

The genes are TRBV19 and TRBJ1-3; D remains ambiguous. The CDR3 totals 15 residues. Trimming stripped 5 bases from V and 1 base from J, with 12 bases between. Per the germline V gene, CDR1 is LNHDA and CDR2 is SQIVND (reference sequence). In DNA form, the CDR3 reads TGTGCCAGTAGTCCTTACTTAGCGTCTGGAAACACCATATATTTT. It codes for CASSPYLASGNTIYF.

This clone came up once. This sequence joins TRBV7-3 and TRBJ2-3; D might be TRBD1 (6 bases). The CDR3 has 14 residues. CDR1 is SGHTA, CDR2 FQGTGA, per germline. Trimming took 2 bases from V and 2 from J, leaving 8 bases between them. The CDR3 loop is CASSLWGPTDTQYF. The CDR3 DNA reads as TGTGCCAGCAGCTTATGGGGGCCCACAGATACGCAGTATTTT.

This sequence joins TRBV6-5 and TRBJ2-2; D is unclear. There are 14 residues in the CDR3. Germline V lookup: CDR1 MNHEY, CDR2 SVGAGI. Between the trimmed V and J ends, which lost 4 bases and 1 base, there was a span of 7 bases. The CDR3 here is CASSSGLNTGELFF. For the CDR3, the DNA is TGTGCCAGCAGTTCTGGATTGAACACCGGGGAGCTGTTTTTT.